This TCR beta chain is from a study of blood T cell repertoires in COVID-19. Study in general: The analysed material was cDNA or gDNA that came from T cells, B-cell-depleted T cells, or PBMCs.

Clones were read by immunoSEQ multiplex PCR, and TCRdb kept only the in-frame ones, dropping some. The data hold a few hundred thousand clones, with about 83% observed a single time. Per the germline V gene, CDR1 is GTSNPN and CDR2 is SVGIG (reference sequence). This CDR3 is 13 amino acids long. V lost 1 base and J lost 3, with 9 bases in between. The receptor was isolated from a woman between 50 and 59 years old with acute or convalescent COVID-19. The chain carries TRBV30 and TRBJ1-1; D not resolved. Sequencing input: peripheral blood. The CDR3 reads CAWSAAGHTEAFF. CDR3 coding DNA: TGTGCCTGGAGTGCCGCAGGCCACACTGAAGCTTTCTTT.